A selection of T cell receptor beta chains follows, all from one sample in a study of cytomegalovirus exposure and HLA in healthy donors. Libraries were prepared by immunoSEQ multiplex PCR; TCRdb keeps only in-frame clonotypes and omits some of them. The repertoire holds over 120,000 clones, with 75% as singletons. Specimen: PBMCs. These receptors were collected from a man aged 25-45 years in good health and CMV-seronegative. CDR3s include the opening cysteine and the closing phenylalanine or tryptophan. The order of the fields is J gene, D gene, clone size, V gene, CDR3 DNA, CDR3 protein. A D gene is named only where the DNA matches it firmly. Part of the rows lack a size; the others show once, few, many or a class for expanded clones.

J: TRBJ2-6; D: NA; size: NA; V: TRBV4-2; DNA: TGTGCCAGCAGCCAAGTGAGAGGAGGGACCGGGGCCAACGTCCTGACTTTC; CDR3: CASSQVRGGTGANVLTF
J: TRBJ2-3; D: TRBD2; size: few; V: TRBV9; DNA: TGTGCCAGCAGCGATTTATACGTCGCGGGGGGATCAGATACGCAGTATTTT; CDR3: CASSDLYVAGGSDTQYF
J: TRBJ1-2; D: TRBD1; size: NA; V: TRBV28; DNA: TGTGCCAGTAAAACAGGGGACTATGGCTACACCTTC; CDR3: CASKTGDYGYTF
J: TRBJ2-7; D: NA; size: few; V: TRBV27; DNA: TGTGCCAGCAGTCCGACACACCCCTACGAGCAGTACTTC; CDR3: CASSPTHPYEQYF
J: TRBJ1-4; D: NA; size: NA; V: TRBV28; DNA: TGTGCCAGCAGCCCAAGAGGTGATGCAACTAATGAAAAACTGTTTTTT; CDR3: CASSPRGDATNEKLFF
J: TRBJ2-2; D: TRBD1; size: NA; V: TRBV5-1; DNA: TGCGCCAGCAGCTTGGGAGGGACAGGGCCTCACGGGGAGCTGTTTTTT; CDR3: CASSLGGTGPHGELFF
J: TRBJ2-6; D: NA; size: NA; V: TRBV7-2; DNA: TGTGCCAGCAGCTCGACAGTACCTGGGGCCAACGGCCTGACTTTC; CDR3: CASSSTVPGANGLTF
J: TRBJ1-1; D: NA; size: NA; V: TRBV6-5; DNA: TGTGCCAGCACTCCCCCCGGGGGGAGGAACACTGAAGCTTTCTTT; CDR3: CASTPPGGRNTEAFF
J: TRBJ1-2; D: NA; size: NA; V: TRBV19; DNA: TGTGCCATTGGGGGGGCTAACTATGGCTACACCTTC; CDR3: CAIGGANYGYTF
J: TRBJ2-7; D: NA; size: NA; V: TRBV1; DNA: TGCACCAGCAGCCACGAGAGGCCTTTATTC; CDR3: CTSSHERPLF
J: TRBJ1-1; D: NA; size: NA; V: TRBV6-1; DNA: TGTGCCAGCAGAAAGACAGGGAACACTGAAGCTTTCTTT; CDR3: CASRKTGNTEAFF
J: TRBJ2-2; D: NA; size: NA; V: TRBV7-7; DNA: TGTGCCAGCAGTCAATCGGGACACAACACCGGGGAGCTGTTTTTT; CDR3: CASSQSGHNTGELFF
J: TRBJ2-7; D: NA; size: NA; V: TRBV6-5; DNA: TGTGCCAGCAGTGAAACCCGAGTCGGGGAGCAGTACTTC; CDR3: CASSETRVGEQYF
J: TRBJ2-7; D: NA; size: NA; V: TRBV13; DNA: TGTGCCAGCAGCTTCCGGGGGAAAGGGTACGAGCAGTACTTC; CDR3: CASSFRGKGYEQYF
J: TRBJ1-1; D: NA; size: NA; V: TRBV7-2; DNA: TGTGCCAGCAGCCCCCTTCGGGGTAGAGACACTGAAGCTTTCTTT; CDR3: CASSPLRGRDTEAFF
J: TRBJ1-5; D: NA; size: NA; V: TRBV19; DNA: TGTGCCAGTAGTTTTTCTCCGGGTAGGCAGCCCCAGCATTTT; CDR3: CASSFSPGRQPQHF
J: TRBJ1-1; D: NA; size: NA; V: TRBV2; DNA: TGTGCCAGCAGTGAAGGCCGGGAGGGAATGAACACTGAAGCTTTCTTT; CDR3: CASSEGREGMNTEAFF
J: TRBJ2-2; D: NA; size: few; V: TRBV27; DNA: TGTGCCAGCAGCCTAACGGCGGCGCACTCGAACACCGGGGAGCTGTTTTTT; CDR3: CASSLTAAHSNTGELFF
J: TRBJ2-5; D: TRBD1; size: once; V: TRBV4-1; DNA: TGCGCCAGCAGCAAGACAGGGGCGGAGACCCAGTACTTC; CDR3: CASSKTGAETQYF
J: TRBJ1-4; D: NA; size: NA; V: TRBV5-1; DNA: TGCGCCAGCAGCTTGAGGCAGGGTCAAGTTAATGAAAAACTGTTTTTT; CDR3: CASSLRQGQVNEKLFF
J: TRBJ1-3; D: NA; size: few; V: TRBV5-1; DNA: TGCGCCAGCAGCTTGGCGGTTGGAAACACCATATATTTT; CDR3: CASSLAVGNTIYF
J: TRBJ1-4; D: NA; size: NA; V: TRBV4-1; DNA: TGCGCCAGCAGCCAAGGGGCAGGGGATAATGAAAAACTGTTTTTT; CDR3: CASSQGAGDNEKLFF
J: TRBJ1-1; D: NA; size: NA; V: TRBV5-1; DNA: TGCGCCAGCACCAAGCTTGAGGACTCTCGGATGAACACTGAAGCTTTCTTT; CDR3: CASTKLEDSRMNTEAFF
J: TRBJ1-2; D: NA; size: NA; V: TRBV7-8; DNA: TGTGCCAGCAGCACCGCGGGGGAAGATGGCTACACCTTC; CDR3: CASSTAGEDGYTF
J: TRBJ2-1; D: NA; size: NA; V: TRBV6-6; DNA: TGTACCAGCAGTTACCCATATACAGGGTCCAATGAGCAGTTCTTC; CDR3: CTSSYPYTGSNEQFF
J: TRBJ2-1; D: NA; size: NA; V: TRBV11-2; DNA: TGTGCCAGCAGCTTGGCTAGCGCGGCCAATGAGCAGTTCTTC; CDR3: CASSLASAANEQFF
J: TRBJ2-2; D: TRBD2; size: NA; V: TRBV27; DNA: TGTGCCACGACTGGCGGGAGTGACACCGGGGAGCTGTTTTTT; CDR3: CATTGGSDTGELFF
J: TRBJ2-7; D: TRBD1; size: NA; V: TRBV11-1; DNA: TGTGCCAGCAGCCATGGACAGGGTTGGGGCGAGCAGTACTTC; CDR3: CASSHGQGWGEQYF
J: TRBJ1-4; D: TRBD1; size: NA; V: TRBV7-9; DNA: TGTGCCAGCAGCAATCCCGGGACAGGGGTTTTT; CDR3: CASSNPGTGVF
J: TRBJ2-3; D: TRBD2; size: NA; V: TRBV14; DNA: TGTGCCAGCAGCTGGGGACTAGCGGGAGCCGATACGCAGTATTTT; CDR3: CASSWGLAGADTQYF
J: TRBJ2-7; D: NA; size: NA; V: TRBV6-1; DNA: TGTGCCAGCAGTGAACCAGGCTCCTACGAGCAGTACTTC; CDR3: CASSEPGSYEQYF
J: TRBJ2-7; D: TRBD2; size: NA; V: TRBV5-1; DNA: TGCGCCAGCAGCCCCACTAGCGGGAGCGACGAGCAGTACTTC; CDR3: CASSPTSGSDEQYF
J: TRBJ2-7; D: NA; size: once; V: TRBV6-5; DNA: TGTGCCAGCAGTTCCGGGACAAATATCTACGAGCAGTACTTC; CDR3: CASSSGTNIYEQYF
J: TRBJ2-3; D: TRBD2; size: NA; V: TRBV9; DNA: TGTGCCAGCAGCGTAGGACTAGCGGGAGCAGATACGCAGTATTTT; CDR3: CASSVGLAGADTQYF
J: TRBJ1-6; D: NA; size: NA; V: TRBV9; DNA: TGTGCCAGCAGCGTAGACGTGGAGAATTCACCCCTCCACTTT; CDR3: CASSVDVENSPLHF
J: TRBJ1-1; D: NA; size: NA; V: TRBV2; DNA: TGTGCCAGCAGAACTAACAACGGGGACACTGAAGCTTTCTTT; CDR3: CASRTNNGDTEAFF
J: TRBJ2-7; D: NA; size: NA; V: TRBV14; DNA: TGTGCCAGCGGGGGGATCGCCTACGAGCAGTACTTC; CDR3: CASGGIAYEQYF
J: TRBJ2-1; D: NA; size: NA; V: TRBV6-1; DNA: TGTGCCAGCAGTGAAGGACTTCATCTCTCCTACAATGAGCAGTTCTTC; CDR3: CASSEGLHLSYNEQFF
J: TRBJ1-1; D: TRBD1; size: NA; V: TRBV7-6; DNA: TGTGCCAGCAGCTTGGGACAGGGCGGGAACACTGAAGCTTTCTTT; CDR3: CASSLGQGGNTEAFF
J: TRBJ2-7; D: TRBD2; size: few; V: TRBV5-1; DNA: TGCGCCAGCTCCAGGACTAGCGGCACCTACGAGCAGTACTTC; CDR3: CASSRTSGTYEQYF
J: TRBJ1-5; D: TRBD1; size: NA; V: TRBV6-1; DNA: TGTGCCAGCAGTCCGGACAGGGGGCACGGACAGCCCCAGCATTTT; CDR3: CASSPDRGHGQPQHF
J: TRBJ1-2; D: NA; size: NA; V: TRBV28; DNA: TGTGCCAGCAGTTTCCCCCAGGGCGTCTATGGCTACACCTTC; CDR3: CASSFPQGVYGYTF
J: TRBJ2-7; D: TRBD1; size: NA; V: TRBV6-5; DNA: TGTGCCAGCAGTTACGGGGACAGGGCTTCCTACGAGCAGTACTTC; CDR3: CASSYGDRASYEQYF
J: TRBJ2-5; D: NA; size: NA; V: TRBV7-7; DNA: TGTGCCAGCAGCTTAGATCCGGGAGGGGGCGAGACCCAGTACTTC; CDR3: CASSLDPGGGETQYF
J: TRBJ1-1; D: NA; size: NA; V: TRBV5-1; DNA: TGCGCCAGCAGCTTGGCTGGGAGGGACACTGAAGCTTTCTTT; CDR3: CASSLAGRDTEAFF
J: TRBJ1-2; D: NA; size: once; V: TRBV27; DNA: TGTGCCAGCAGTAGCAACCGAGGTATCGGCTATGGCTACACCTTC; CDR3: CASSSNRGIGYGYTF
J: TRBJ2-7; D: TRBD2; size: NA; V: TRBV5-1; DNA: TGCGCCAGCAGCTTTGGCGGGAGCTCCTACGAGCAGTACTTC; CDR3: CASSFGGSSYEQYF
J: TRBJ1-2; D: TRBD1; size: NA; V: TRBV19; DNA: TGTGCCAGTAGTAAGGACAGGGCCTATGGCTACACCTTC; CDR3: CASSKDRAYGYTF
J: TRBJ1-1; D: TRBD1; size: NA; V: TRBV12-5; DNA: TGTGCTAGTGGTTCACAGGGGGAGGACACTGAAGCTTTCTTT; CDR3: CASGSQGEDTEAFF
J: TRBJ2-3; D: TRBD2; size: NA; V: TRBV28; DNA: TGTGCCAGCAGTTTGGGAGCGGGGTACACAGATACGCAGTATTTT; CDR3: CASSLGAGYTDTQYF
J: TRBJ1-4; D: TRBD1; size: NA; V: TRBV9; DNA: TGTGCCAGCAGCGCCCACAGGGGGGTCGGGGAAAAACTGTTTTTT; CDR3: CASSAHRGVGEKLFF
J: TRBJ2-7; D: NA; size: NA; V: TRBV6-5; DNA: TGTGCCAGCAGTTACAGCAGGGACTACGAGCAGTACTTC; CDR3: CASSYSRDYEQYF